The 12 T cell receptor beta chains given below trace back to one sample, sequenced in a study of spatial heterogeneity in lung cancer. TCRdb re-derived calls from the 5' RACE reads in MiXCR, one entry per CDR3 protein. The sample comprises some 29,000 distinct CDR3 sequences, 8.4% of which are singletons, and about 34% rests with the top ten. As to time point: sample taken at primary tumor resection. Whole RNA came from tumor, nontumor lung or frozen PBMC and was sequenced without being sorted. Here the sequenced sample was PBMCs, taken at surgery. The source of these receptors is a female donor with early-stage non-small cell lung cancer.

This clonotype was recorded at least ten times. The chain employs TRBV11-3 and TRBJ1-6, with D uncertain. The germline V and J ends were trimmed by 3 bases and 5 bases, with 5 bases remaining between them. Looked up from germline, CDR1 is SGHNT and CDR2 is YENEEA. This CDR3 is 13 amino acids long. The CDR3 is CASSFSDNSPLHF. DNA for the CDR3: TGTGCCAGCAGCTTTTCGGATAATTCACCCCTCCACTTT.

This clonotype has at least ten counts. The genes are TRBV29-1 and TRBJ2-5; 9 positions agree with TRBD1. The CDR3 contains 13 residues. V gave up 6 bases and J gave up 5 bases; unmatched junction bases: 7. Germline loops: CDR1 SQVTM, CDR2 ANQGSEA. The CDR3 sequence: CSVGTGSWETQYF. CDR3 bases: TGCAGCGTAGGGACAGGGAGCTGGGAGACCCAGTACTTC.

This clonotype was found once. The chain combines TRBV7-2 with TRBJ2-2, with 8 nucleotides matching TRBD1. The CDR3 has 17 residues. V trimming: 6 bases; J trimming: 7 bases; junction bases outside the gene matches: 16. Germline V gene data show CDR1 as SGHTA and CDR2 as FQGNSA. Here the CDR3 DNA reads TGTGCCAGCAGGCTTCAGGGGGCGGGAAGGCCCGGCGGGGAGCTGTTTTTT. Translating gives CASRLQGAGRPGGELFF.

Many counts were recorded for this clonotype. The chain recombines TRBV20-1 with TRBJ1-5, with TRBD1 matching over 8 bases. Germline assignment: CDR1 DFQATT and CDR2 SNEGSKA (reference sequence). Trimming at V came to 4 bases and at J to 0 bases, leaving 8 bases not matched to a gene. CDR3 size: 16 residues. CDR3: CSAIDPTGDSNQPQHF. In DNA form, the CDR3 reads TGCAGTGCTATTGACCCGACAGGGGATAGCAATCAGCCCCAGCATTTT.

The J gene is TRBJ1-4, the V gene TRBV14; TRBD1 is a possible D gene (6 bases). Germline V lookup: CDR1 SGHDN, CDR2 FVKESK. Trimming cost V 6 bases and J 2 bases, with 22 bases left between them. The CDR3 has 18 residues. The CDR3 DNA sequence: TGTGCCAGCAGGGCCGGGACAACGCCATACGGGACTAATGAAAAACTGTTTTTT. This gives the protein CASRAGTTPYGTNEKLFF.

This clonotype was observed a handful of times. The chain employs TRBV6-2 or TRBV6-3 and TRBJ1-1; 12 nucleotides align to TRBD1. Trimming at V came to 4 bases and at J to 1 base, leaving 7 bases not matched to a gene. The CDR3 runs 17 residues. From germline, CDR1 is MNHEY and CDR2 SVGEGT. CDR3 in amino acids: CASSSGTGGGKNTEAFF. In DNA, the CDR3 is TGTGCCAGCAGTTCTGGGACAGGGGGCGGGAAGAACACTGAAGCTTTCTTT.

At least ten counts were recorded for this clonotype. The chain carries TRBV11-2 and TRBJ2-5; the D gene is possibly TRBD2 (6 bases). CDR3 length equals 15 residues. CDR1 and CDR2 (germline): SGHAT, FQNNGV. V was cut by 3 bases and J by 5 bases, with 16 bases left in between. The CDR3 DNA follows: TGTGCCAGCAGCTTCCTGTGGAGGGGATTGGAGACCCAGTACTTC. This gives the protein CASSFLWRGLETQYF.

This clonotype showed up many times. This chain uses TRBV3-1 with TRBJ2-7, with D unresolved. The germline V and J ends were trimmed by 2 bases and 7 bases, with 9 bases remaining between them. There are 12 residues in the CDR3. The germline gives CDR1 LGHDT, CDR2 YNNKEL (reference sequence). The CDR3 region is CASSQSDGEQYV. For the CDR3, the DNA is TGTGCCAGCAGCCAATCTGATGGGGAGCAGTACGTC.

This clonotype has ten or more counts. V is TRBV7-9 and J is TRBJ2-3, with D maybe TRBD2 (5 bases). V was trimmed by 4 bases and J by 0 bases, leaving 11 bases between them. The CDR3 is 15 residues long. Germline CDR1 is SEHNR and CDR2 is FQNEAQ (reference sequence). CDR3: CASSSMGVSTDTQYF. The DNA for the CDR3 is TGTGCCAGCAGCTCTATGGGAGTTAGCACAGATACGCAGTATTTT.

This clonotype was picked up many times. V usage is TRBV12-3 or TRBV12-4 and J usage is TRBJ1-2; D is perhaps TRBD1 (6 bases). V was shortened by 6 bases and J by 3 bases, with 11 bases between the two germline ends. The CDR3 is 13 residues long. CDR3 nucleotides: TGTGCCAGCAGACGTGGACAGTACTATGGCTACACCTTC. As protein: CASRRGQYYGYTF.

This clonotype was counted many times. V is TRBV4-3 and J is TRBJ2-1; D may be TRBD2 (5 bases). The CDR3 consists of 13 residues. Germline CDR1 and CDR2: LGHNA and YSLEER. Trimming stripped 1 base from V and 13 bases from J, with 14 bases between. CDR3 bases: TGCGCCAGCAGCCAAGCTATTTGGAGGAGCCAGTTCTTC. This sequence encodes CASSQAIWRSQFF.

This clonotype occurred a few times. In nucleotides, the CDR3 is TGTGCCAGCAACGTAGCGGGAGCCGGGGAGCTGTTTTTT. Its protein is CASNVAGAGELFF. The rearrangement uses TRBV7-2 and TRBJ2-2; 9 bases are shared with TRBD2. J lost 6 bases, V lost 7 bases, and 3 bases had no gene match. CDR1 and CDR2 (germline): SGHTA, FQGNSA. This CDR3 region has 13 residues.